The source of this T cell receptor (beta chain) is a study of T cell responses to AZD1222 COVID-19 vaccine. Some clones are missing from TCRdb's copy, which holds only in-frame ones; the method was immunoSEQ multiplex PCR. The sample has under 150,000 clones; roughly 91% are singletons. This CDR3 has 15 residues. Trimming took 3 bases from V and 2 from J; bases not matched to a gene: 6. Germline V gene data show CDR1 as SGHVS and CDR2 as FQNEAQ. The clonotype was recovered from an adult who received the AZD1222 COVID-19 vaccine. The input for sequencing was peripheral blood, taken 28 days after the second AZD1222 dose. J is TRBJ1-2 and V is TRBV7-8, with 7 bases identical to TRBD1. The CDR3: CASSFQRGQNYGYTF. The CDR3 DNA follows: TGTGCCAGCAGCTTTCAGCGGGGACAGAACTATGGCTACACCTTC.